This T cell receptor beta chain was captured in a study of response to subunit inactivated influenza vaccine. As regards this clonotype: The antigen remains undetermined.

TCRdb re-called the RT-PCR reads through MiXCR, storing one row per CDR3 protein. The sample lists hundreds of thousands of distinct CDR3 sequences, roughly 14% occurring once. Points from the study as a whole: Each seasonal influenza vaccination recruits few new T cells, the authors suggested.

Germline V lookup: CDR1 ENHRY, CDR2 SYGVKD. V trimming: 0 bases; J trimming: 5 bases; junction bases outside the gene matches: 6. CDR3 length equals 15 residues. Material: PBMCs from blood, obtained approximately 12 days after vaccination. The source is a man aged 45 to 65 who received an inactivated influenza vaccine. The gene calls are TRBV10-3 and TRBJ2-5; 7 nucleotides agree with TRBD1. Written as DNA, the CDR3 is TGTGCCATCAGTGAGTCAGGGGGCGCGGCGGAGACCCAGTACTTC. Translated, it gives CAISESGGAAETQYF.